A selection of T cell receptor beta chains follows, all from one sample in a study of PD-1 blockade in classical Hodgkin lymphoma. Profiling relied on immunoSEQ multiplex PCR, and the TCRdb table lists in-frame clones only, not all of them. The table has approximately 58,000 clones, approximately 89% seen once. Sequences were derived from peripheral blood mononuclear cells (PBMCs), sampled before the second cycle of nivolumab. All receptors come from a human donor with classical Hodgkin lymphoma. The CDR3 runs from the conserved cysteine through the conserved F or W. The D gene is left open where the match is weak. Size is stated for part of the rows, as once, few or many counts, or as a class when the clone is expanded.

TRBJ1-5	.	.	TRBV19	CASSIARVSPQHF	TGTGCCAGTAGTATCGCCCGAGTGAGCCCCCAGCATTTT
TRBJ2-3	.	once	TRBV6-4	CASSDRSTDTQYF	TGTGCCAGCAGTGACCGAAGCACAGATACGCAGTATTTT
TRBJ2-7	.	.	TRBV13	CASSLVGGVYATYEQYF	TGTGCCAGCAGCTTAGTCGGAGGGGTTTACGCTACCTACGAGCAGTACTTC
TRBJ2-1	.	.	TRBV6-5	CASSQQGEDEQFF	TGTGCCAGCAGTCAACAGGGAGAGGATGAGCAGTTCTTC
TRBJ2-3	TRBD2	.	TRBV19	CATDGGDTDTQYF	TGTGCCACAGACGGGGGGGACACAGATACGCAGTATTTT
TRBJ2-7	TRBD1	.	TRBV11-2	CASTPGTANYEQYF	TGTGCCAGCACCCCTGGGACAGCGAACTACGAGCAGTACTTC
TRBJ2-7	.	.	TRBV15	CATRPGWGPSEQYF	TGTGCCACCCGACCGGGCTGGGGACCCTCCGAGCAGTACTTC
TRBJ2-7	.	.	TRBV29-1	CSVRGGTSYEQYF	TGCAGCGTCCGAGGTGGGACCTCCTACGAGCAGTACTTC
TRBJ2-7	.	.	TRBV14	CASSQDRGFRSGEQYF	TGTGCCAGCAGCCAAGATCGGGGGTTCAGGTCGGGCGAGCAGTACTTC
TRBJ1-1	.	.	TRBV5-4	CASSFVVAGEAFF	TGTGCCAGCAGCTTTGTTGTGGCTGGTGAAGCTTTCTTT
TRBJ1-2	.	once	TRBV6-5	CASSYSRGVASGYTF	TGTGCCAGCAGTTACTCGCGAGGGGTAGCGAGCGGCTACACCTTC
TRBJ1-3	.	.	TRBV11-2	CASSLGGGLTGNTIYF	TGTGCCAGCAGCTTGGGCGGTGGCTTAACTGGAAACACCATATATTTT